The T cell receptor (beta chain) under discussion was sequenced for a study of T cell changes during pregnancy in multiple sclerosis. The repertoire was sequenced with immunoSEQ multiplex PCR; TCRdb's copy has only in-frame clones and lacks some. The sample gives about 23,000 clones, roughly 90% of which show up once; under 9% is in the top ten. This clone was seen once. Looked up from germline, CDR1 is MGHRA and CDR2 is YSYEKL. This CDR3 contains 15 residues. The TCR sequence derives from a female donor with multiple sclerosis, enrolled in a pregnancy study. The sample consisted of CD8+ T cells from peripheral blood mononuclear cells, taken in the first trimester of pregnancy. The rearrangement links TRBV4-1 to TRBJ2-5, with 7 nucleotides matching TRBD1. The J call may be in error: the DNA end matches TRBJ2-7 better. The CDR3 DNA reads as TGCGCCAGCAGCCAAGTAATGGGACAGAGCTACGAGCAGTACTTC. This encodes CASSQVMGQSYEQYF.